The 28 T cell receptor beta chains in this list originate from one sample, sequenced in a study of response to subunit inactivated influenza vaccine. TCRdb re-derived calls from the RT-PCR reads in MiXCR, one entry per CDR3 protein. The sample records 290,000 or so distinct CDR3 sequences, roughly 22% being singletons. The sample consisted of PBMCs from blood, taken roughly 20 months after vaccination. These receptors all come from a man in his fifties or sixties who received an inactivated influenza vaccine.

There are a few counts of this clonotype. The chain links TRBV12-3 or TRBV12-4 to TRBJ1-1; D remains unclear. The CDR3 totals 15 residues. Trimming removed 4 bases from V and 4 bases from J, with 16 bases in between. This CDR3 reads CASSSFNRALTEAFF. Written as DNA, the CDR3 is TGTGCCAGCAGTTCTTTTAACCGGGCCCTCACTGAAGCTTTCTTT.

There are a few counts of this clonotype. The chain employs TRBV3-1 and TRBJ1-1; weak D call: TRBD1 (5 bases). CDR3 size: 14 residues. The germline gives CDR1 LGHDT, CDR2 YNNKEL (reference sequence). V lost 1 base and J lost 7, with 13 bases in between. The CDR3 nucleotides read TGTGCCAGCAGCCAAGTGGAGGGGCGAAGTGAAGCTTTCTTT. It yields the protein CASSQVEGRSEAFF.

In the case of this clonotype: Since no conserved phenylalanine or tryptophan closes the CDR3, a read error is the likely cause. The chain uses TRBV27 and TRBJ1-1; TRBD1 aligns across 10 bases. Germline V gene sequence: CDR1 MNHEY, CDR2 SMNVEV (reference sequence). This CDR3 has 15 residues. V was pared by 5 bases and J by 2 bases, with 5 bases of the junction left unmatched. The CDR3 DNA reads as TGTGCCAGCAGTCGACAGGGGGCAGTTAACACTGAAGCTTTCTAT. Translating it yields CASSRQGAVNTEAFY.

The V and J genes are TRBV6-1 and TRBJ2-5; 11 nucleotides agree with TRBD2. V trimming: 5 bases; J trimming: 5 bases; junction bases outside the gene matches: 10. Germline CDR1 and CDR2: MNHNS and SASEGT. The CDR3 length is 16 residues. CDR3 nucleotide sequence: TGTGCCAGCAGTCGGCTAGCGGGGGGAACGGGGGAGACCCAGTACTTC. This gives the protein CASSRLAGGTGETQYF.

The CDR3, as DNA: TGCGCCAGCAGCCAGGTCCTAGCGGGGGGATCCTTATACAATGAGCAGTTCTTC. It translates to CASSQVLAGGSLYNEQFF. The chain has TRBV4-3 and TRBJ2-1; 11 nucleotides line up with TRBD2. CDR1 is LGHNA, CDR2 YSLEER, per germline. Trimming at V came to 3 bases and at J to 4 bases, leaving 11 bases not matched to a gene. The CDR3 is 18 amino acids.

The J gene is TRBJ2-7, the V gene TRBV7-8; perhaps TRBD1 as D (5 bases). The CDR3 has 15 residues. Germline CDR1 and CDR2: SGHVS and FQNEAQ. V was shortened by 6 bases and J by 3 bases, with 18 bases between the two germline ends. This CDR3 is CASRLDRGKSYEQYF. CDR3 coding DNA: TGTGCCAGCAGACTTGACAGAGGAAAAAGCTACGAGCAGTACTTC. Based on the CDR3 plus reference TRBV7-8 and TRBJ2-7, the full variable domain is GAGVSQSPRYKVAKRGQDVALRCDPISGHVSLFWYQQALGQGPEFLTYFQNEAQLDKSGLPSDRFFAERPEGSVSTLKIQRTQQEDSAVYLCASRLDRGKSYEQYFGPGTRLTVT.

The chain combines TRBV6-1 with TRBJ1-2; D ambiguous. The CDR3 is 12 residues long. The germline CDR1 and CDR2 sequences are MNHNS and SASEGT. V was cut by 5 bases and J by 3 bases, with 7 bases left in between. The CDR3 loop reads CASSRDHYGYTF. The CDR3, as DNA: TGTGCCAGCAGTCGGGATCACTATGGCTACACCTTC.

For the CDR3, the DNA is TGTGCCAGCAGTTTAAGCATCAGCTCCTACAATGAGCAGTTCTTC. It translates to CASSLSISSYNEQFF. The J gene is TRBJ2-1, the V gene TRBV12-3 or TRBV12-4; D ambiguous. Between the trimmed V and J ends, which lost 2 bases and 0 bases, there was a span of 8 bases. CDR3 length equals 15 residues.

The chain carries TRBV4-1 and TRBJ1-4; D is undetermined. Germline assignment: CDR1 MGHRA and CDR2 YSYEKL. Trimming pared 5 bases from V and 6 bases from J, leaving 7 bases between. The CDR3 runs 12 residues. The CDR3 DNA sequence: TGCGCCAGCAGCTTGCCTTATGAAAAACTGTTTTTT. This codes for CASSLPYEKLFF.

The chain recombines TRBV30 with TRBJ2-1; no clear D. Per the germline V gene, CDR1 is GTSNPN and CDR2 is SVGIG (reference sequence). V dropped 3 bases and J dropped 1 base, with 7 bases sitting between them. The CDR3 has 13 amino acids. For the CDR3, the DNA is TGTGCCTGGAGCGAGACTTCCTACAATGAGCAGTTCTTC. Its translation is CAWSETSYNEQFF.

The rearrangement uses TRBV20-1 and TRBJ2-7; D uncertain. With 0 bases removed from V and 0 bases from J, the gap between germline ends came to 15 bases. This CDR3 contains 16 residues. The V gene's germline CDR1 is DFQATT and CDR2 SNEGSKA (reference sequence). CDR3 coding DNA: TGCAGTGCTAGAGATAGGGTGACTCCCGGCTCCTACGAGCAGTACTTC. Protein: CSARDRVTPGSYEQYF.

This clonotype appeared a few times. The chain carries TRBV5-4 and TRBJ1-2; a weak D match, TRBD1 (5 bases). Germline assignment: CDR1 SGHNT and CDR2 YYREEE (reference sequence). V lost 4 bases to trimming and J lost 4 bases, with 11 bases between them. The CDR3 length is 13 residues. The CDR3 region has the DNA TGTGCCAGCAGCCCTCAGGGTCTCTATGGCTACACCTTC. Its protein product is CASSPQGLYGYTF.

CDR3 sequence: CASSLVHTSGTHNEQFF. As DNA, the CDR3 is TGTGCCAGCAGCTTAGTTCACACTAGCGGGACACACAATGAGCAGTTCTTC. The V and J genes are TRBV7-8 and TRBJ2-1, with TRBD2 matching 10 bases. J gave up 5 bases and V 1 base, and 8 bases lay outside the gene matches. The CDR3 sequence is 17 residues long. CDR1 is SGHVS and CDR2 is FQNEAQ in the germline V gene.

In its sample, this clonotype was seen a few times. The chain is built from TRBV5-1 and TRBJ2-2; the match to TRBD1 covers 9 bases. The germline V gene has CDR1 SGHRS and CDR2 YFSETQ. The CDR3 totals 15 residues. V was clipped by 5 bases and J by 5 bases; unmatched bases: 7. The CDR3 DNA reads TGCGCCAGCAGGCCGGGACAGGGATCGACCGGGGAGCTGTTTTTT. It codes for CASRPGQGSTGELFF.

For the CDR3, the DNA is TGCGCCAGCAGCCAAGTTAGAGGGAGTGGTAACAATGAGCAGTTCTTC. Its translation is CASSQVRGSGNNEQFF. The chain joins TRBV4-3 to TRBJ2-1; weak D call: TRBD2 (5 bases). This CDR3 contains 16 residues. The V gene's germline CDR1 is LGHNA and CDR2 YSLEER. V shed 1 base and J shed 5 bases, with 15 bases lying between them.

This rearrangement joins TRBV5-5 to TRBJ1-2; D call uncertain. The CDR3 contains 14 residues. V was clipped by 0 bases and J by 4 bases, with 10 bases between them. Germline V CDR1 and CDR2: SGHKS, YYEKEE (reference sequence). For the CDR3, the DNA is TGTGCCAGCAGCTTGGGGTATTCGGCCTATGGCTACACCTTC. The encoded protein is CASSLGYSAYGYTF.

The rearrangement uses TRBV20-1 and TRBJ2-5; TRBD1 or TRBD2 may be the D gene (5 bases each). Germline V CDR1 and CDR2: DFQATT, SNEGSKA (reference sequence). CDR3 length equals 16 residues. V gave up 0 bases and J gave up 5 bases, with 19 bases separating them. CDR3 in amino acids: CSARDLATRGVETQYF. The CDR3 DNA sequence: TGCAGTGCTAGAGATCTGGCGACCCGAGGGGTGGAGACCCAGTACTTC.

This clonotype was counted only a few times. The rearrangement links TRBV5-5 to TRBJ2-2; 9 nucleotides line up with TRBD1. Per germline, CDR1 SGHKS and CDR2 YYEKEE (reference sequence). J lost 4 bases, V lost 1 base, and 5 bases had no gene match. The CDR3 is made up of 16 amino acids. CDR3 sequence reads: CASSLIPGQGTGELFF. CDR3 sequence (DNA): TGTGCCAGCAGCTTGATCCCGGGACAGGGCACCGGGGAGCTGTTTTTT.

This clonotype was recorded a few times. The V gene is TRBV7-9, the J gene TRBJ2-7; 7 bases fit TRBD2. The CDR3 totals 13 residues. V gave up 2 bases and J gave up 9 bases; unmatched junction bases: 7. Germline-derived CDR1 and CDR2 are SEHNR and FQNEAQ (reference sequence). CDR3 sequence (DNA): TGTGCCAGCAGCTTATTCGCGGGAGTGGGGCAGTACTTC. It codes for CASSLFAGVGQYF.

This chain connects TRBV3-1 to TRBJ1-1; D might be TRBD1 (5 bases). The ends were cut back, 4 bases at V and 5 bases at J, with 17 bases in the middle. The CDR3 contains 15 residues. From germline, CDR1 is LGHDT and CDR2 YNNKEL (reference sequence). CDR3 nucleotides: TGTGCCAGCAGCCTCCGGGGCGCCCGCGCGACTGAAGCTTTCTTT. Its translation is CASSLRGARATEAFF.

The chain carries TRBV12-3 or TRBV12-4 and TRBJ2-7, with D perhaps TRBD2 (6 bases). The length of the CDR3 is 14 residues. V was trimmed by 4 bases and J by 4 bases, leaving 14 bases between them. CDR3: CASSSGVRRYEQYF. In DNA form, the CDR3 reads TGTGCCAGCAGTTCGGGGGTCCGCAGATACGAGCAGTACTTC.

The chain joins TRBV21-1 to TRBJ2-7; TRBD1, the D gene given by the table, was not confirmed from the DNA. TRBV21-1 is an annotated pseudogene. The CDR3 is 17 residues long. The CDR3 loop is CASSPKSEGALSYEQYF. The DNA for the CDR3 is TGTGCCAGCAGCCCTAAGAGTGAGGGAGCCCTCTCCTACGAGCAGTACTTC.

This clonotype was picked up a small number of times. The CDR3 DNA is TGCGCCAGCAGGAAACTAGGCCCCTATGGCTACACCTTC. Protein product: CASRKLGPYGYTF. This sequence joins TRBV5-1 and TRBJ1-2; D is unresolved. The germline V gene has CDR1 SGHRS and CDR2 YFSETQ. Trimming left V 5 bases short and J 4 bases short, with 12 bases between. CDR3 size: 13 residues.

This clonotype was counted at least ten times. The V call is TRBV18, the J call TRBJ2-7, with D perhaps TRBD2 (5 bases). The V end lost 2 bases, the J end lost 6 bases, and 14 bases lay between the germline ends. The germline V gene has CDR1 KGHSH and CDR2 LQKENI. The CDR3 contains 14 residues. The CDR3 DNA reads TGTGCCAGCTCACCAGAGGGTTTTGACCGCGAGCAGTACTTC. It codes for CASSPEGFDREQYF.

This chain joins TRBV12-3 or TRBV12-4 and TRBJ2-3, with 9 bases identical to TRBD2. V was pared by 5 bases and J by 6 bases, with 9 bases of the junction left unmatched. The CDR3 contains 15 residues. CDR3 sequence (DNA): TGTGCCAGCAGTAAGGCGGGGGGGCAGGCCGATACGCAGTATTTT. Amino acid sequence: CASSKAGGQADTQYF.

This clonotype occurred many times. The V gene is TRBV11-1, the J gene TRBJ1-1; 7 bases agree with TRBD1. CDR3 length: 16 amino acids. The germline gives CDR1 SGHAT, CDR2 FQDESV (reference sequence). V trimming: 5 bases; J trimming: 11 bases; junction bases outside the gene matches: 20. CDR3 sequence: CASSPQGESTRGTAFF. The CDR3 DNA follows: TGTGCCAGCAGCCCCCAGGGGGAGTCGACGCGGGGAACGGCTTTCTTT.

This clonotype appeared many times. This rearrangement joins TRBV12-3 or TRBV12-4 to TRBJ1-2; 9 bases align to TRBD1. This CDR3 is built from 14 residues. The ends lost 6 bases at V and 2 bases at J; junction bases unmatched: 4. In DNA form, the CDR3 reads TGTGCCAGCAGCCGGACAGGGGCCAACTATGGCTACACCTTC. Encoded protein: CASSRTGANYGYTF.

This clonotype was counted between two and nine times. The rearrangement joins TRBV7-9 to TRBJ2-5, with a possible D match to TRBD1 (6 bases). V was trimmed by 1 base and J by 5 bases, leaving 14 bases between them. CDR1 is SEHNR, CDR2 FQNEAQ, per germline (reference sequence). The CDR3 is made up of 15 amino acids. CDR3 DNA sequence: TGTGCCAGCAGCTTAGGGCCAGTGAGGGGGGAGACCCAGTACTTC. This encodes CASSLGPVRGETQYF.